Detailed here is one T cell receptor (beta chain). Authors' methods: The authors estimated nucleated cell counts from reference gene primer amplification. The assay was immunoSEQ multiplex PCR, and TCRdb's table has in-frame clones only and misses some. V and J calls and clone size are those listed in that table; D and trimming were worked out from the DNA. The sample has 130,000 to 150,000 clones, almost 90% seen once. The CDR3 contains 15 residues. The V gene end was trimmed by 5 bases and the J gene end by 2 bases; junction bases not matched to a gene: 2. The germline gives CDR1 SGHTA, CDR2 FQGNSA. This sample was included in a study of blood T cell repertoires in COVID-19.

The chain recombines TRBV7-2 with TRBJ2-7, with 14 bases that match TRBD2. Material: peripheral blood. This TCR derives from a human donor in a cohort sampled during active COVID-19. In DNA, the CDR3 is TGTGCCAGCAGCAAGGGACTAGCGGGAGCCTACGAGCAGTACTTC. Translation: CASSKGLAGAYEQYF.